The 4 T cell receptor beta chains listed next were all sequenced from one sample in a study of OX40 agonist ivuxolimab in advanced cancers. Library generation was performed with the immunoSEQ multiplex PCR assay. The table comes from immuneACCESS by way of TCRdb, which keeps in-frame sequences with V and J called. Part of the clones is missing from these tables; in studies checked, under half for an unresolved V gene and the rest for unknown reasons. This sample has about 120,000 clones in its table, and about 94% of those were observed once. The ten largest clones represent approximately 0.15% of the sample. The source material was CD4+ or CD8+ T cells sorted from blood, sampled in a trial of the OX40 agonist ivuxolimab. The receptors come from an adult with an advanced solid tumor such as melanoma, head and neck, liver or kidney cancer.

V usage is TRBV29-1 and J usage is TRBJ1-4, with D uncertain. There are 10 residues in the CDR3. The V end lost 2 bases, the J end lost 10 bases, and 5 bases lay between the germline ends. The germline V gene has CDR1 SQVTM and CDR2 ANQGSEA. DNA for the CDR3: TGCAGCGTTGAATCGGGAAAACTGTTTTTT. This encodes CSVESGKLFF.

The chain uses TRBV9 and TRBJ2-2, with unresolved D. The ends were cut back, 0 bases at V and 1 base at J, with 4 bases in the middle. The CDR3 covers 14 residues. Germline V lookup: CDR1 SGDLS, CDR2 YYNGEE. In DNA form, the CDR3 reads TGTGCCAGCAGCGTAGTTCAGAACACCGGGGAGCTGTTTTTT. Its translation is CASSVVQNTGELFF.

The chain recombines TRBV27 with TRBJ1-2, with no clear D. V lost 4 bases and J lost 0, with 3 bases in between. This CDR3 is 12 amino acids long. The germline V gene encodes CDR1 MNHEY and CDR2 SMNVEV (reference sequence). The CDR3: CASSYPNYGYTF. The CDR3 coding sequence is TGTGCCAGCAGTTATCCTAACTATGGCTACACCTTC.

V usage is TRBV6-6 and J usage is TRBJ1-2; 7 nucleotides match TRBD1. J was trimmed by 3 bases and V by 5 bases; bases with no gene match: 9. The V gene's germline CDR1 is MNHNY and CDR2 SVGAGI (reference sequence). The CDR3 covers 15 residues. CDR3 amino acids: CASSLRQGSHYGYTF. For the CDR3, the DNA is TGTGCCAGCAGTCTTCGACAGGGTAGTCACTATGGCTACACCTTC.